The source of this T cell receptor (beta chain) is a study of shared clonotypes between healthy human individuals. In the study overall: Used for every donor were three CD4 naive, three CD4 memory, two CD8 naive and one CD8 memory plate. Notes on the study in general: The naive CD4 repertoires of a handful of donors were compared, and roughly 5% of clonotypes were shared.

Turning to this clone: Its antigen is unknown.

Cells designated naive CD8 were CD45RO-negative and were positively selected for CCR7, with terminally differentiated effector memory CD45RA+ cells excluded. The data were produced by immunoSEQ multiplex PCR, yet TCRdb's version contains in-frame clones alone and is incomplete. Altogether about 2.1 million clones are present, about 94% being singletons, with the ten largest covering more than 1.5%. The CDR3 runs to 17 residues. Looked up from germline, CDR1 is SGHTA and CDR2 is FQGTGA. V dropped 0 bases and J dropped 7; count of bases not matched to a gene: 8. V gene TRBV7-3 combines with J gene TRBJ2-1; 11 bases map to TRBD2. The source is a man aged 18 to 29 in good health. Some clones in this sample may be carry-over from other donors' samples. Sample: naive CD8+ T cells from PBMCs. Written as DNA, the CDR3 is TGTGCCAGCAGCTTAACCCCTCTAGCGGGAGGTTCTAATGAGCAGTTCTTC. It is translated as CASSLTPLAGGSNEQFF. Combining the CDR3 with reference TRBV7-3 and TRBJ2-1 gives the whole variable domain GAGVSQTPSNKVTEKGKYVELRCDPISGHTALYWYRQSLGQGPEFLIYFQGTGAADDSGLPNDRFFAVRPEGSVSTLKIQRTERGDSAVYLCASSLTPLAGGSNEQFFGPGTRLTVL.